A single sample gave rise to the 12 T cell receptor beta chains below, sequenced in a study of cytomegalovirus exposure and HLA in healthy donors. TCRdb's table, derived via immunoSEQ multiplex PCR, lists solely in-frame clones and lacks some. The data show tens of thousands of clones, about 90% seen once. Sequenced: PBMCs. Every receptor here comes from a woman in her 30s in good health and CMV-seronegative.

The rearrangement joins TRBV10-2 to TRBJ2-7; 10 bases are shared with TRBD1. Germline loops: CDR1 WSHSY, CDR2 SAAADI. With 7 bases clipped from V and 0 bases from J, the junction kept 3 bases outside the gene matches. This CDR3 is 14 amino acids long. CDR3 sequence reads: CASKGQGFSYEQYF. The CDR3 DNA is TGCGCCAGCAAGGGACAGGGGTTCTCCTACGAGCAGTACTTC.

This rearrangement joins TRBV6-1 to TRBJ1-1, with TRBD1 matching over 7 bases. The trim removed 3 bases at V and 5 bases at J, leaving 9 bases unmatched. The CDR3 totals 15 residues. The V gene's germline CDR1 is MNHNS and CDR2 SASEGT. CDR3 coding DNA: TGTGCCAGCAGTGAGCCAGGGGGAAGAAAAACTGAAGCTTTCTTT. Translating gives CASSEPGGRKTEAFF.

The CDR3 region has the DNA TGTGCCAGCAGTGGAGGGAAAGAGACCCAGTACTTC. It translates to CASSGGKETQYF. This chain connects TRBV28 to TRBJ2-5; D may be TRBD2 (6 bases). The CDR3 runs 12 residues. Germline CDR1 and CDR2: MDHEN and SYDVKM. Trimming removed 5 bases from V and 3 bases from J, with 7 bases in between.

The genes are TRBV30 and TRBJ1-2; possible D gene TRBD1, 5 bases. V lost 1 base and J 4 bases, leaving 13 bases between the germline ends. This CDR3 spans 14 amino acids. Germline-derived CDR1 and CDR2 are GTSNPN and SVGIG (reference sequence). DNA for the CDR3: TGTGCCTGGAGTGGCACAGGAAATCCCTATGGCTACACCTTC. It is translated as CAWSGTGNPYGYTF.

The chain carries TRBV28 and TRBJ1-5; TRBD1 matches 10 bases. CDR1 MDHEN and CDR2 SYDVKM come from the germline V gene. V was pared by 6 bases and J by 6 bases, with 8 bases of the junction left unmatched. The CDR3 totals 15 residues. The CDR3 nucleotides read TGTGCCAGCAGGGCCGGGACAGGGGCACGTCAGCCCCAGCATTTT. Translated, it gives CASRAGTGARQPQHF.

V usage is TRBV5-1 and J usage is TRBJ2-1; D unresolved. Germline V gives CDR1 SGHRS, CDR2 YFSETQ. Trimming took 1 base from V and 8 from J, leaving 4 bases between them. This CDR3 contains 11 residues. In DNA, the CDR3 is TGCGCCAGCAGCTTGCTCGATGAGCAGTTCTTC. This encodes CASSLLDEQFF.

CDR3 sequence: CASSLDRREGQPQHF. CDR3 DNA sequence: TGTGCCAGCAGCTTAGATCGAAGGGAGGGCCAGCCCCAGCATTTT. The V call is TRBV11-2, the J call TRBJ1-5; no firm D call. This CDR3 has 15 residues. Germline V lookup: CDR1 SGHAT, CDR2 FQNNGV. V was pared by 0 bases and J by 7 bases, with 13 bases between.

The rearrangement links TRBV28 to TRBJ2-5; 9 nucleotides agree with TRBD1. This CDR3 spans 16 amino acids. Germline CDR1 is MDHEN and CDR2 is SYDVKM. J was trimmed by 6 bases and V by 3 bases; bases with no gene match: 11. CDR3: CASSLTSGTGRKTQYF. CDR3 coding DNA: TGTGCCAGCAGTTTGACATCCGGGACAGGGCGGAAGACCCAGTACTTC. The variable domain in full, completed from reference TRBV28 and TRBJ2-5, reads DVKVTQSSRYLVKRTGEKVFLECVQDMDHENMFWYRQDPGLGLRLIYFSYDVKMKEKGDIPEGYSVSREKKERFSLILESASTNQTSMYLCASSLTSGTGRKTQYFGPGTRLLVL.

This chain joins TRBV30 and TRBJ2-7, with D tentatively TRBD2 (6 bases). The CDR3 is 15 amino acids. Germline V lookup: CDR1 GTSNPN, CDR2 SVGIG (reference sequence). Deletions cut 2 bases from V and 7 bases from J, with 21 bases between. As DNA, the CDR3 is TGTGCCTGGAGTTCCCATCCGGGACTCCCATGGGAGCAGTACTTC. Protein sequence: CAWSSHPGLPWEQYF.

The rearrangement uses TRBV27 and TRBJ2-7; 9 bases match TRBD2. This CDR3 spans 16 amino acids. Germline V gives CDR1 MNHEY, CDR2 SMNVEV (reference sequence). J lost 2 bases, V lost 3 bases, and 8 bases had no gene match. This CDR3 is CASSFTSGHSAYEQYF. CDR3 nucleotide sequence: TGTGCCAGCAGTTTTACTAGCGGGCATTCTGCCTACGAGCAGTACTTC.

The V gene is TRBV5-1, the J gene TRBJ2-1; D uncertain. In germline, CDR1 is SGHRS, CDR2 YFSETQ. Trimming took 3 bases from V and 1 from J, leaving 5 bases between them. The CDR3 spans 13 residues. CDR3 DNA sequence: TGCGCCAGCAGCTGGAGATCCTACAATGAGCAGTTCTTC. Its translation: CASSWRSYNEQFF. The full variable domain, completed using reference TRBV5-1 and TRBJ2-1, is KAGVTQTPRYLIKTRGQQVTLSCSPISGHRSVSWYQQTPGQGLQFLFEYFSETQRNKGNFPGRFSGRQFSNSRSEMNVSTLELGDSALYLCASSWRSYNEQFFGPGTRLTVL.

The chain couples TRBV4-3 to TRBJ2-7, with 7 positions matching TRBD2. The CDR3 spans 13 residues. Germline trimming cut 3 bases from V and 6 bases from J; bases unmatched to any gene: 5. CDR1 LGHNA and CDR2 YSLEER come from the germline V gene. CDR3 nucleotides: TGCGCCAGCAGCCAGGGAGGGAGGGCCGAGCAGTACTTC. Its protein product is CASSQGGRAEQYF.